These T cell receptor beta chains were read from a single sample in a study of lymphopenia after photon versus proton radiotherapy. Clones were read by immunoSEQ multiplex PCR, and TCRdb kept only the in-frame ones, dropping some. Of 70,000 or so clones in the sample, less than 95% were seen once. Here the sequenced sample was peripheral blood, taken from a patient treated with photon-based radiotherapy. The receptors here all came from a woman in her forties with cholangiocarcinoma. Each CDR3 is given with its conserved first and last residue. Each record gives: D gene, clone size, V gene, J gene, CDR3 DNA, CDR3 protein. The D gene is left open where the match is weak. Expanded clones get a size class; other rows say once, few or many, or leave the size out.

TRBD1	-	TRBV9	TRBJ1-4	TGTGCCAGCAGCGTAAGTGACAGGGGAGAAAAACTGTTTTTT	CASSVSDRGEKLFF
-	-	TRBV7-9	TRBJ1-5	TGTGCCAGCAGTCCCGAGGGCAGACAGCCCCAGCATTTT	CASSPEGRQPQHF
-	-	TRBV4-1	TRBJ1-4	TGCGCCAGCAGCCAACCCTATGCAACTAATGAAAAACTGTTTTTT	CASSQPYATNEKLFF
TRBD1	once	TRBV6-4	TRBJ1-1	TGTGCCAGCAGTGACTCCGGGACAGGGATGAACACTGAAGCTTTCTTT	CASSDSGTGMNTEAFF
-	once	TRBV4-1	TRBJ1-6	TGCGCCAGCAGCCTCCCTGACCGGGACGGTAATTCACCCCTCCACTTT	CASSLPDRDGNSPLHF
TRBD2	-	TRBV6-6	TRBJ2-7	TGTGCCAGCAGACCTAACTCGGGACTAGCGGGCTACGAGCAGTACTTC	CASRPNSGLAGYEQYF
-	-	TRBV19	TRBJ1-1	TGTGCCAGTAGTACCCCCGGGCTACACACTGAAGCTTTCTTT	CASSTPGLHTEAFF
TRBD1	few	TRBV9	TRBJ2-2	TGTGCCAGCAGCGTGACAGGGTTGAACACCGGGGAGCTGTTTTTT	CASSVTGLNTGELFF
TRBD2	-	TRBV5-1	TRBJ2-1	TGCGCCAGCAGCTATGCGTCGATTTCCCCGCGAACGGGGGGAGGTACGAATGAGCAGTTCTTC	CASSYASISPRTGGGTNEQFF
TRBD1	-	TRBV27	TRBJ1-2	TGTGCCAGCAGTTTTGGGGGGGACAGTGGCGGCTACACCTTC	CASSFGGDSGGYTF
-	-	TRBV4-3	TRBJ1-1	TGCGCCAGCAGCCCCTCCGTGGGGCTTACTTCTGAAGCTTTCTTT	CASSPSVGLTSEAFF
-	-	TRBV18	TRBJ2-2	TGTGCCAGCTCAAAGGCTACGGGTTTCGGGGAGCTGTTTTTT	CASSKATGFGELFF
-	-	TRBV11-1	TRBJ1-2	TGTGCCAGCAGCTCCGGGACCTATGGCTACACCTTC	CASSSGTYGYTF
-	-	TRBV5-1	TRBJ1-1	TGCGCCAGCAGGTCGGACGGTGGCTCCACTGAAGCTTTCTTT	CASRSDGGSTEAFF
-	-	TRBV6-1	TRBJ1-2	TGTGCCAGCAGTGATCCTGGCAGGGACTATGGCTACACCTTC	CASSDPGRDYGYTF
TRBD1	-	TRBV28	TRBJ1-2	TGTGCCAGCCGACCGCCAGGGACAGGGTACACCCATGGCTACACCTTC	CASRPPGTGYTHGYTF
TRBD2	-	TRBV2	TRBJ2-3	TGTGCCAGCAGTACGTTTCGGGGGGCAGATACGCAGTATTTT	CASSTFRGADTQYF
-	-	TRBV9	TRBJ1-1	TGTGCCAGCAGCGTAGGGGTATTGGGGAACACTGAAGCTTTCTTT	CASSVGVLGNTEAFF
TRBD1	-	TRBV30	TRBJ2-7	TGTGCCTGGAGTTCTCGGGGACAGGGGGCTCGAACGTACTTC	CAWSSRGQGARTYF
TRBD1	-	TRBV6-6	TRBJ1-6	TGTGCCAGCAGTTACACAGGACAGGGGTCAGGTTCACCCCTCCACTTT	CASSYTGQGSGSPLHF
-	-	TRBV7-9	TRBJ1-4	TGTGCCAGCAGCTTAGAGGGGCGGAGCAATGAAAAACTGTTTTTT	CASSLEGRSNEKLFF
TRBD2	once	TRBV7-3	TRBJ2-1	TGTGCCAGCAGCTTTAGACGGGAGGGTGAGCAGTTCTTC	CASSFRREGEQFF
-	-	TRBV11-2	TRBJ1-6	TGTGCCAGCAGCTTAGTCGGATTCTCCTATAATTCACCCCTCCACTTT	CASSLVGFSYNSPLHF
-	-	TRBV19	TRBJ2-2	TGTGCCAGCCACCCGAGGGTAACGGGCACCGGGGAGCTGTTTTTT	CASHPRVTGTGELFF
TRBD1	-	TRBV5-1	TRBJ2-7	TGCGCCAGCAGCTCAACAGGGGTTAACTCCTACGAGCAGTACTTC	CASSSTGVNSYEQYF